The following is a T cell receptor beta chain sequence with its context. The antigen is not known. Other DNA sequences of this sample code for an identical CDR3. The data derive from a study of persistence of HIV-infected CD4 T cells. Cells were stimulated with overlapping HIV-1 Gag 15-mer peptides. Memory cells lacking CD40L and CD69 with high CD45RO were sorted. CD4+ T cell counts exceeded 400 cells/uL; CMV serology was positive. CDR3 size: 13 residues. Germline V CDR1 and CDR2: MNHNS, SASEGT. Deletions cut 3 bases from V and 4 bases from J, with 7 bases between. The libraries were made with immunoSEQ version 4 in survey mode. The data were produced by immunoSEQ multiplex PCR, yet TCRdb's version contains in-frame clones alone and is incomplete. The sample holds about 36,000 clones, around four fifths seen once. Regarding the study as a whole: Proviral oligoclonality tracked with TCR oligoclonality within the same sorted cells.

This sequence was found in an adult with HIV. The donor label of this sample is uncertain. The genes are TRBV6-1 and TRBJ1-5; no reliable D call. Sequenced material: cultured CD4+ T cells from PBMCs, taken from a patient who received antiretroviral therapy. CDR3 amino acids: CASSEARNQPQHF. CDR3 sequence (DNA): TGTGCCAGCAGTGAGGCACGTAATCAGCCCCAGCATTTT.